A single sample is the source of the 16 T cell receptor beta chains below, sequenced in a study of CD4+ T cells in melanoma. The repertoire was sequenced with immunoSEQ multiplex PCR; TCRdb's copy has only in-frame clones and lacks some. The sample has under 6,500 clones; around 70% are singletons. The sample was cells from a culture (not recorded whether cultured in vitro). Receptors originate from a human donor with melanoma.

J is TRBJ2-3 and V is TRBV9, with D maybe TRBD2 (6 bases). The length of the CDR3 is 15 residues. Germline CDR1 SGDLS, CDR2 YYNGEE. Trimming stripped 6 bases from V and 0 bases from J, with 14 bases between. The CDR3 sequence: CASTKSGTSTDTQYF. Here the CDR3 DNA reads TGTGCCAGCACCAAGTCGGGGACTAGCACAGATACGCAGTATTTT.

This clone was found a few times. The genes are TRBV11-2 and TRBJ1-6; D is unresolved. The CDR3 loop spans 17 amino acids. From germline, CDR1 is SGHAT and CDR2 FQNNGV. The V and J ends lost 5 bases and 8 bases respectively, with 22 bases between them. CDR3 sequence (DNA): TGTGCCAGCAGCCCCGACGGTTACATGAAGAGAGATTCACCCCTCCACTTT. As protein: CASSPDGYMKRDSPLHF.

This chain joins TRBV4-2 and TRBJ2-7, with 11 bases matching TRBD2. Germline CDR1 is LGHNA and CDR2 is YNFKEQ. Germline trimming cut 1 base from V and 1 base from J; bases unmatched to any gene: 3. This CDR3 is built from 16 residues. This CDR3 is CASSQGGLAASYEQYF. The CDR3 nucleotides read TGTGCCAGCAGCCAAGGGGGACTAGCGGCTTCCTACGAGCAGTACTTC.

CDR3: CASSLYRVGNTDTQYF. As DNA, the CDR3 is TGTGCCAGCAGCTTATACCGGGTCGGAAACACAGATACGCAGTATTTT. The J gene is TRBJ2-3, the V gene TRBV7-2; D unresolved. The germline CDR1 and CDR2 sequences are SGHTA and FQGNSA. The V end was cut by 2 bases, the J end by 2 bases, with 14 bases between. The CDR3 loop spans 16 amino acids.

This clone was observed a few times. The chain recombines TRBV9 with TRBJ1-5; D gene ambiguous. Trimming stripped 0 bases from V and 7 bases from J, with 11 bases between. Looked up from germline, CDR1 is SGDLS and CDR2 is YYNGEE. This CDR3 region has 14 residues. This chain's CDR3 is CASSVGGTYQPQHF. Here the CDR3 DNA reads TGTGCCAGCAGCGTAGGGGGTACTTACCAGCCCCAGCATTTT. Filled out from reference TRBV9 and TRBJ1-5, the complete variable domain reads DSGVTQTPKHLITATGQRVTLRCSPRSGDLSVYWYQQSLDQGLQFLIQYYNGEERAKGNILERFSAQQFPDLHSELNLSSLELGDSALYFCASSVGGTYQPQHFGDGTRLSIL.

The chain joins TRBV9 to TRBJ1-1; weak D call: TRBD1 (5 bases). The CDR3 runs 15 residues. Germline V CDR1 and CDR2: SGDLS, YYNGEE. V lost 3 bases to trimming and J lost 1 base, with 13 bases between them. CDR3 in amino acids: CASSAGGAKNTEAFF. CDR3 in DNA: TGTGCCAGCAGCGCCGGCGGGGCGAAGAACACTGAAGCTTTCTTT.

The chain joins TRBV10-3 to TRBJ2-1, with D tentatively TRBD1 (6 bases). The CDR3 covers 12 residues. The germline V and J ends were trimmed by 7 bases and 10 bases, with 14 bases remaining between them. CDR1 ENHRY and CDR2 SYGVKD come from the germline V gene. This CDR3 is CAITQDRNEQFF. In DNA form, the CDR3 reads TGTGCCATCACCCAAGACAGGAACGAGCAGTTCTTC.

This clone was seen only a few times. This rearrangement joins TRBV11-2 to TRBJ1-2; D is unclear. V gave up 1 base and J gave up 4 bases, with 7 bases separating them. Looked up from germline, CDR1 is SGHAT and CDR2 is FQNNGV. This CDR3 spans 13 amino acids. CDR3 DNA sequence: TGTGCCAGCAGCTTAGCCCCCCCCTATGGCTACACCTTC. This sequence encodes CASSLAPPYGYTF.

The chain employs TRBV5-1 and TRBJ2-7; TRBD1 matches at 11 bases. The CDR3 runs to 14 residues. Trimming cost V 2 bases and J 4 bases; bases outside gene matches: 2. Looked up from germline, CDR1 is SGHRS and CDR2 is YFSETQ. The CDR3, as DNA: TGCGCCAGCAGCTTTGGGACAGGGGGTTACGAGCAGTACTTC. Translated: CASSFGTGGYEQYF.

In this sample, this clone turned up a few times. This chain links TRBV28 with TRBJ2-7; D not resolved. The V and J ends lost 4 bases and 2 bases respectively, with 6 bases between them. Germline V CDR1 and CDR2: MDHEN, SYDVKM. CDR3 length: 12 residues. The CDR3 bases are TGTGCCAGCAGTTCACAGACCTACGAGCAGTACTTC. Amino acids: CASSSQTYEQYF.

The chain carries TRBV11-2 and TRBJ2-5; 8 bases line up with TRBD1. Germline CDR1 is SGHAT and CDR2 is FQNNGV. The ends lost 4 bases at V and 1 base at J; junction bases unmatched: 5. CDR3 size: 15 residues. CDR3 amino acids: CASSYTQGGQETQYF. For the CDR3, the DNA is TGTGCCAGCAGCTACACACAGGGGGGCCAAGAGACCCAGTACTTC.

This chain links TRBV29-1 with TRBJ1-1; weak D call: TRBD1 (5 bases). The CDR3 length is 14 residues. V lost 5 bases and J 3 bases, leaving 16 bases between the germline ends. Germline assignment: CDR1 SQVTM and CDR2 ANQGSEA. The CDR3 DNA follows: TGCAGCGTTATAGAGGCAGGGCGATACACTGAAGCTTTCTTT. Translated, it gives CSVIEAGRYTEAFF.

In its sample, this clone is large (0.1 to 1%). J is TRBJ2-7 and V is TRBV7-9; D not resolved. This CDR3 has 15 residues. Trimming removed 5 bases from V and 1 base from J, with 15 bases in between. Germline V gives CDR1 SEHNR, CDR2 FQNEAQ (reference sequence). CDR3 bases: TGTGCCAGCAGCCACGACATGGGCGCTTCCTACGAGCAGTACTTC. Protein product: CASSHDMGASYEQYF.

J is TRBJ2-5 and V is TRBV6-4, with a tentative D call TRBD2 (7 bases). The CDR3 length is 16 residues. Trimming pared 2 bases from V and 1 base from J, leaving 14 bases between. Germline V CDR1 and CDR2: MRHNA, SNTAGT. CDR3 amino acids: CASSDGAGATQETQYF. In nucleotides, the CDR3 is TGTGCCAGCAGTGACGGGGCGGGGGCCACCCAAGAGACCCAGTACTTC.

This clone appeared a few times. The chain employs TRBV19 and TRBJ1-5, with TRBD1 identical over 10 bases. Germline CDR1 LNHDA, CDR2 SQIVND (reference sequence). With 7 bases clipped from V and 7 bases from J, the junction kept 7 bases outside the gene matches. This CDR3 has 14 residues. Here the CDR3 reads CASTPGTGAQPQHF. The CDR3 DNA follows: TGTGCCAGTACCCCGGGGACAGGGGCCCAGCCCCAGCATTTT.

The chain links TRBV30 to TRBJ2-7; 7 nucleotides agree with TRBD1. The V segment lost 7 bases and the J segment 6 bases; nucleotides outside the gene matches: 6. The CDR3 is made up of 11 amino acids. CDR1 and CDR2 from the germline V gene are GTSNPN and SVGIG (reference sequence). This CDR3 is CASATGFEQYF. The CDR3 DNA reads as TGTGCCTCTGCGACAGGGTTCGAGCAGTACTTC.